These T cell receptor beta chains were read from a single sample in a study of blood T cell repertoires in COVID-19. Generated by immunoSEQ multiplex PCR, the TCRdb table keeps only in-frame clones and is missing some. The sample lists 150,000 to 250,000 clones, 75% to 85% occurring once. What was sequenced was peripheral blood. These receptors all come from a woman aged 40 to 50 with COVID-19, enrolled during active disease. The CDR3 runs from the conserved cysteine through the conserved F or W. A D gene is named only where the DNA matches it firmly. Not every row has a clone size; where given, it reads once, few, many or a size class.

>TRBV27|TRBJ2-3|15|NA|TRBD2
CASTSAGSETDTQYF
TGTGCCAGCACCTCAGCGGGATCGGAGACAGATACGCAGTATTTT
>TRBV7-7|TRBJ2-1|17|NA|TRBD1
CASSLGLGQGGYNEQFF
TGTGCCAGCAGCTTGGGGCTCGGACAGGGGGGGTACAATGAGCAGTTCTTC
>TRBV15|TRBJ2-1|14|NA|TRBD1
CATSGTGPYNEQFF
TGTGCCACCAGTGGGACAGGGCCCTACAATGAGCAGTTCTTC
>TRBV25-1|TRBJ1-3|14|NA|NA
CASSEQGYGNTIYF
TGTGCCAGCAGTGAACAGGGGTACGGAAACACCATATATTTT
>TRBV5-5|TRBJ1-2|14|once|TRBD1
CASSPGQDLYGYTF
TGTGCCAGCAGCCCGGGACAGGACCTCTATGGCTACACCTTC
>TRBV18|TRBJ2-5|12|once|NA
CASSQQGETQYF
TGTGCCAGCTCACAACAGGGAGAGACCCAGTACTTC
>TRBV3-1/TRBV3-2|TRBJ2-5|12|NA|NA
CASSQVQETQYF
TGTGCCAGCAGCCAAGTACAAGAGACCCAGTACTTC
>TRBV6-4|TRBJ1-5|17|NA|TRBD1
CASNTRSGTAPNQPQHF
TGTGCCAGCAATACTAGGTCGGGGACAGCTCCGAATCAGCCCCAGCATTTT
>TRBV13|TRBJ2-7|13|NA|NA
CASSLNSIPEQYF
TGTGCCAGCAGCTTAAACTCAATCCCAGAGCAGTACTTC
>TRBV5-6|TRBJ2-4|13|NA|TRBD1
CASRSGTGFIQYF
TGTGCCAGCAGGTCCGGGACAGGGTTCATTCAGTACTTC
>TRBV3-1/TRBV3-2|TRBJ2-3|15|NA|TRBD2
CASSHQRGRADTQYF
TGTGCCAGCAGCCATCAGCGGGGGCGGGCAGATACGCAGTATTTT
>TRBV20-1|TRBJ2-3|11|NA|NA
CSATVRDTQYF
TGCAGTGCCACAGTTCGAGATACGCAGTATTTT
>TRBV6-4|TRBJ1-6|15|NA|NA
CASSEWYGGTSPLHF
TGTGCCAGCAGTGAATGGTACGGAGGCACCTCACCCCTCCACTTT
>TRBV3-1/TRBV3-2|TRBJ2-6|21|once|NA
CASSQVYVYGSTDSGANVLTF
TGTGCCAGCAGCCAAGTCTACGTTTACGGGAGCACTGACTCTGGGGCCAACGTCCTGACTTTC
>TRBV13|TRBJ1-4|13|NA|NA
CASRRTRQEKLFF
TGTGCCAGCCGACGGACACGGCAGGAAAAACTGTTTTTT
>TRBV18|TRBJ1-1|12|once|NA
CASSQGQGDAFF
TGTGCCAGCTCCCAAGGGCAGGGTGATGCTTTCTTT
>TRBV4-1|TRBJ2-7|16|few|NA
CASSQDQGGRGNEQYF
TGCGCCAGCAGCCAAGATCAGGGGGGCAGGGGCAACGAGCAGTACTTC
>TRBV18|TRBJ2-2|12|NA|NA
CASSPDSGELFF
TGTGCCAGCTCACCAGACTCAGGGGAGCTGTTTTTT
>TRBV6-2/TRBV6-3|TRBJ2-1|18|NA|NA
CASSYPGSGATIYNEQFF
TGTGCCAGCAGTTACCCGGGTAGCGGAGCGACGATATACAATGAGCAGTTCTTC
>TRBV14|TRBJ2-1|13|NA|NA
CASSQAPRGDQFF
TGTGCCAGCAGCCAGGCCCCCCGGGGAGATCAGTTCTTC
>TRBV10-3|TRBJ2-5|16|NA|TRBD2
CAISAFGRGASETQYF
TGTGCCATCAGTGCATTCGGGCGGGGGGCGTCGGAGACCCAGTACTTC
>TRBV30|TRBJ2-5|15|NA|TRBD1
CAWRQGAVGRETQYF
TGTGCCTGGAGGCAGGGGGCTGTCGGACGGGAGACCCAGTACTTC
>TRBV15|TRBJ1-6|14|NA|TRBD1
CANKHRTGGSPLHF
TGTGCCAACAAGCATCGGACAGGGGGTTCACCCCTCCACTTT
>TRBV12-3/TRBV12-4|TRBJ2-7|13|NA|NA
CASTRSDSYEQYF
TGTGCCAGCACCCGGTCTGATTCCTACGAGCAGTACTTC
>TRBV5-1|TRBJ1-4|15|NA|TRBD1
CASSRQGALNEKLFF
TGCGCCAGCAGCCGACAGGGGGCGCTCAACGAAAAACTGTTTTTT
>TRBV2|TRBJ2-3|13|once|TRBD1
CASRPGTGYTQYF
TGTGCCAGCAGACCCGGGACAGGGTACACGCAGTATTTT